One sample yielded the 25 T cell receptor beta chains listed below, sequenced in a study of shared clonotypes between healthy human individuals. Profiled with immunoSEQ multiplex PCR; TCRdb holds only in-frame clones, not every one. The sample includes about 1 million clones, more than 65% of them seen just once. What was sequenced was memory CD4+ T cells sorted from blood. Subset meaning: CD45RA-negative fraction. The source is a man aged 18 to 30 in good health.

In DNA form, the CDR3 reads TGTGCCAGCAGTATACGAGGGGGGAGGACTGAAGCTTTCTTT. Translating it yields CASSIRGGRTEAFF. J is TRBJ1-1 and V is TRBV28; D might be TRBD1 (6 bases). Trimming removed 5 bases from V and 5 bases from J, with 15 bases in between. This CDR3 contains 14 residues. Germline CDR1 and CDR2: MDHEN and SYDVKM. The full variable domain, completed using reference TRBV28 and TRBJ1-1, is DVKVTQSSRYLVKRTGEKVFLECVQDMDHENMFWYRQDPGLGLRLIYFSYDVKMKEKGDIPEGYSVSREKKERFSLILESASTNQTSMYLCASSIRGGRTEAFFGQGTRLTVV.

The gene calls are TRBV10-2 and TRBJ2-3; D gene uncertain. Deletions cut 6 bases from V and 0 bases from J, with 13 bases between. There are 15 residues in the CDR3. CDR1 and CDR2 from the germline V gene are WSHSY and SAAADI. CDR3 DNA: TGCGCCAGCAGCGGACGGAGCAAAAGCACAGATACGCAGTATTTT. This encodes CASSGRSKSTDTQYF.

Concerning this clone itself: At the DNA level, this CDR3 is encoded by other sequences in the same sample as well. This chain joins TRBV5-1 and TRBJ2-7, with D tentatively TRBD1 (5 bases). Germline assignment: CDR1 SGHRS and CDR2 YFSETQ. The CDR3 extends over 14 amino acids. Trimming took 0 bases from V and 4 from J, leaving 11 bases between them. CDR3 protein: CASSLDSGLYEQYF. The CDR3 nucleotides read TGCGCCAGCAGCTTGGATTCAGGGTTGTACGAGCAGTACTTC.

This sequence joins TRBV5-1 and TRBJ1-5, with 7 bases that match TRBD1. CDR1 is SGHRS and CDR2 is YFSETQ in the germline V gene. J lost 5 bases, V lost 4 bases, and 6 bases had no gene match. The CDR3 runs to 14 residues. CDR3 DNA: TGCGCCAGCAGCATCGGGACAGAAGATCAGCCCCAGCATTTT. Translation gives CASSIGTEDQPQHF.

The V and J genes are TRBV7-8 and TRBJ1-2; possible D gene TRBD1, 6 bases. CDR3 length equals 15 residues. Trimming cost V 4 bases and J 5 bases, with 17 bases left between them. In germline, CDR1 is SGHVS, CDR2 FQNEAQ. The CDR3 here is CASSSRPQGLYGYTF. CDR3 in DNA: TGTGCCAGCAGCTCGAGACCACAGGGTCTGTATGGCTACACCTTC.

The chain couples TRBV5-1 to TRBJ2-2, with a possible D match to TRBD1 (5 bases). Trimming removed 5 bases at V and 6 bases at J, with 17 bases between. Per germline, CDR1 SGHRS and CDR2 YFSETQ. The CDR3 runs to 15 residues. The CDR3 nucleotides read TGCGCCAGCAGTCAAGGGGTCACGACCTCCGGGGAGCTGTTTTTT. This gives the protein CASSQGVTTSGELFF.

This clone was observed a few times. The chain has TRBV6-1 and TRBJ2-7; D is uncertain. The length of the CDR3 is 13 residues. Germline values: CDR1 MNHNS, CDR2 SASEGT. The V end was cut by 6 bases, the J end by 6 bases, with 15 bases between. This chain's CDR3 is CASSMDLKGEQYF. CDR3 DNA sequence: TGTGCCAGCAGCATGGACCTCAAGGGCGAGCAGTACTTC.

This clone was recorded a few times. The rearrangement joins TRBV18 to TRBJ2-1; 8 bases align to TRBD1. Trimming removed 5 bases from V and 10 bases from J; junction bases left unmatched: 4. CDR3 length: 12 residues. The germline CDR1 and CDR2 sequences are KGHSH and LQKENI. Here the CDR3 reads CASSWDRREQFF. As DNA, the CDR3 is TGTGCCAGCTCATGGGACAGGCGGGAGCAGTTCTTC. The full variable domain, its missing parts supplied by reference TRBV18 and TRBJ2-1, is NAGVMQNPRHLVRRRGQEARLRCSPMKGHSHVYWYRQLPEEGLKFMVYLQKENIIDESGMPKERFSAEFPKEGPSILRIQQVVRGDSAAYFCASSWDRREQFFGPGTRLTVL.

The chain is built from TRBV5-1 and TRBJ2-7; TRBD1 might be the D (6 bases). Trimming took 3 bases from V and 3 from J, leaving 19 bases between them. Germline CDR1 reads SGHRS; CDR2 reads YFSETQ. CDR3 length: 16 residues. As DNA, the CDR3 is TGCGCCAGCAGCTCTCATCCGGACAGTTTGCGCTACGAGCAGTACTTC. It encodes CASSSHPDSLRYEQYF.

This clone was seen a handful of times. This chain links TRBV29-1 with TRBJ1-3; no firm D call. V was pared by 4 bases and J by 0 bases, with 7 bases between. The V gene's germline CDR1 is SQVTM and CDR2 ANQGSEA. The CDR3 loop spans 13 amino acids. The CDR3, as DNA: TGCAGCGTTGGCGCAGGCTCTGGAAACACCATATATTTT. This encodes CSVGAGSGNTIYF.

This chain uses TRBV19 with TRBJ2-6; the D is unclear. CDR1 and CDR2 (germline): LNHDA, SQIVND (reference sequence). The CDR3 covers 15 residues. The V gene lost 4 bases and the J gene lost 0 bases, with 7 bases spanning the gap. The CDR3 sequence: CASSKSNSGANVLTF. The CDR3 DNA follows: TGTGCCAGTAGTAAGTCAAACTCTGGGGCCAACGTCCTGACTTTC.

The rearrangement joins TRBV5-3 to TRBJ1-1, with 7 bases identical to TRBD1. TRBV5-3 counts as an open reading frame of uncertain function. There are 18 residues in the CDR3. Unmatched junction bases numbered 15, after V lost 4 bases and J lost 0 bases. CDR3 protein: CARSRAGRGPALNTEAFF. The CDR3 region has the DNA TGTGCCAGAAGCAGGGCGGGGAGGGGGCCCGCCCTGAACACTGAAGCTTTCTTT.

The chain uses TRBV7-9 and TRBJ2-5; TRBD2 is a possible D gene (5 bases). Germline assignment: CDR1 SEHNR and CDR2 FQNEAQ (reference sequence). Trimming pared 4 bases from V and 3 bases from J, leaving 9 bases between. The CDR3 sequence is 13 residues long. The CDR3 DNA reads TGTGCCAGCAGCTCGCCGGGGAAAGAGACCCAGTACTTC. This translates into CASSSPGKETQYF.

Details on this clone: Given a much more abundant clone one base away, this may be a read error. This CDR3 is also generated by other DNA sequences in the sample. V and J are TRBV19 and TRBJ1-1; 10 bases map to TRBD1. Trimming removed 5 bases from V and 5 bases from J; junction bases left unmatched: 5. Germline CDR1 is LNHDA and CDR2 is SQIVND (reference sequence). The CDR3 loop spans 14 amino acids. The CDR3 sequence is CASSDRGLGTEAFF. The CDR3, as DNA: TGTGCCAGTAGTGACAGGGGGCTGGGTACTGAAGCTTTCTTT.

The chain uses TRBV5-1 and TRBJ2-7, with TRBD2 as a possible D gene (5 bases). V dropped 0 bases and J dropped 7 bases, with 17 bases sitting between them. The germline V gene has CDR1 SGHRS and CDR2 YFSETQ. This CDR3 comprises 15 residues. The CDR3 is CASSLDSYPTGEQYF. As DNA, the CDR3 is TGCGCCAGCAGCTTGGACAGTTACCCCACGGGGGAGCAGTACTTC. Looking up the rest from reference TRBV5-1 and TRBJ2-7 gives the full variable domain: KAGVTQTPRYLIKTRGQQVTLSCSPISGHRSVSWYQQTPGQGLQFLFEYFSETQRNKGNFPGRFSGRQFSNSRSEMNVSTLELGDSALYLCASSLDSYPTGEQYFGPGTRLTVT.

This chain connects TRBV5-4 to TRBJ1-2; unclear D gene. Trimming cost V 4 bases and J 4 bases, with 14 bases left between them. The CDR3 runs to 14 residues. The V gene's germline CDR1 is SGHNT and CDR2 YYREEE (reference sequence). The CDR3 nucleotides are TGTGCCAGCAGCGGGCGTGGATCTAGCTATGGCTACACCTTC. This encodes CASSGRGSSYGYTF.

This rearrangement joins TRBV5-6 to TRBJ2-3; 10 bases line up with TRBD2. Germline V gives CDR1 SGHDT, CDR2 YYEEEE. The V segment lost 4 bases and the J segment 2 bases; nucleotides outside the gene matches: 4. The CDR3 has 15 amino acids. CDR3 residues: CASSVLAGHTDTQYF. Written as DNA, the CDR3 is TGTGCCAGCAGCGTACTAGCGGGGCACACAGATACGCAGTATTTT. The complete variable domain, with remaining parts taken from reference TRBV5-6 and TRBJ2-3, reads DAGVTQSPTHLIKTRGQQVTLRCSPKSGHDTVSWYQQALGQGPQFIFQYYEEEERQRGNFPDRFSGHQFPNYSSELNVNALLLGDSALYLCASSVLAGHTDTQYFGPGTRLTVL.

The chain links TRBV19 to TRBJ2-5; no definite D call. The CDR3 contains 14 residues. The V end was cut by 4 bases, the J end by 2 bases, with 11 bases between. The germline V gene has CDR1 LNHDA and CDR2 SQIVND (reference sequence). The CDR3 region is CASSKLGLQETQYF. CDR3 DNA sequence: TGTGCCAGTAGTAAGTTAGGGCTACAAGAGACCCAGTACTTC.

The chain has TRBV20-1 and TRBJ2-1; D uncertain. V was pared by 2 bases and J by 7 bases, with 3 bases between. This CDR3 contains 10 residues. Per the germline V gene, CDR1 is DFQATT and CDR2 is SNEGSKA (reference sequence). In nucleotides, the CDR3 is TGCAGTGCTAGAAGGAATGAGCAGTTCTTC. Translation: CSARRNEQFF.

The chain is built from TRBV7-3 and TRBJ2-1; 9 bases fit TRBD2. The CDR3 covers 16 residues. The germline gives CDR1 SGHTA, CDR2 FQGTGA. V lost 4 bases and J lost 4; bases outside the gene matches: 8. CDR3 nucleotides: TGTGCCAGCAGCTCGGTCCCTAGCGGGGTGTACAATGAGCAGTTCTTC. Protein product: CASSSVPSGVYNEQFF.

This CDR3 is CASSSSVKRYYEQYF. CDR3 DNA sequence: TGTGCCAGCAGCTCCAGCGTTAAAAGGTATTACGAGCAGTACTTC. This chain links TRBV21-1 with TRBJ2-7; the listed D gene, TRBD2, was not tested against the DNA. TRBV21-1 is an annotated pseudogene. The CDR3 has 15 amino acids.

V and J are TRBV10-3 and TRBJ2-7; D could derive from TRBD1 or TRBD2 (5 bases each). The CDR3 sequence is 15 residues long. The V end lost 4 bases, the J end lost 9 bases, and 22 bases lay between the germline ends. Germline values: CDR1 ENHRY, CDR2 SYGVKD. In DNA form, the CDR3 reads TGTGCCATCAGTGGGAATTTACCGGGACGGCAAGGGCAGTACTTC. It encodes CAISGNLPGRQGQYF.

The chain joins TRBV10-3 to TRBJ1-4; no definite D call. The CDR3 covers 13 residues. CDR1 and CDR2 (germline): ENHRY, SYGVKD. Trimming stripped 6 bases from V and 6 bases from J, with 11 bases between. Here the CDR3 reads CAISLGMDEKLFF. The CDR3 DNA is TGTGCCATCAGCCTAGGAATGGATGAAAAACTGTTTTTT.

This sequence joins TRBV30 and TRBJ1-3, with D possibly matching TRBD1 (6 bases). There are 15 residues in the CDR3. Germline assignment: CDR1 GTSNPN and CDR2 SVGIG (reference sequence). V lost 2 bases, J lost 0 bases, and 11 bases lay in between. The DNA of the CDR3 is TGTGCCTGGAGTAGGGACACCGGCTCTGGAAACACCATATATTTT. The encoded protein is CAWSRDTGSGNTIYF.

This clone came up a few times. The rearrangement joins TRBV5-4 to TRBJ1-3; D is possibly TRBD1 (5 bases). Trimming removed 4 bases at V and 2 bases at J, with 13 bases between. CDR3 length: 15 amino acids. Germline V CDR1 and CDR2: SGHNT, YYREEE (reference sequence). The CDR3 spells CASSSRETPGNTIYF. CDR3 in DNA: TGTGCCAGCAGCAGCAGGGAAACCCCTGGAAACACCATATATTTT.